The 28 T cell receptor beta chains presented below share a single source sample, sequenced in a study of early T cells in non-severe SARS-CoV-2 infection. One entry per CDR3 protein, called by TCRdb with MiXCR from the 5' RACE reads. The sample lists about 26,000 distinct CDR3 sequences, 4% to 4.5% occurring once. Sequences were obtained from whole blood. All receptors come from an adult who was a healthcare worker with PCR-confirmed SARS-CoV-2 infection or an uninfected control (not recorded which).

This chain joins TRBV20-1 and TRBJ2-3, with D hard to call. V dropped 4 bases and J dropped 3 bases, with 8 bases sitting between them. Germline V lookup: CDR1 DFQATT, CDR2 SNEGSKA (reference sequence). The CDR3 contains 12 residues. CDR3 nucleotide sequence: TGCAGTGCTACCCGGCCTACAGATACGCAGTATTTT. It encodes CSATRPTDTQYF.

This clonotype was observed a handful of times. The rearrangement uses TRBV6-4 and TRBJ2-1; 12 bases line up with TRBD2. V trimming: 4 bases; J trimming: 3 bases; junction bases outside the gene matches: 4. The CDR3 extends over 16 amino acids. Germline CDR1 MRHNA, CDR2 SNTAGT. The CDR3 region is CASSVTSGSYYNEQFF. In DNA, the CDR3 is TGTGCCAGCAGTGTGACTAGCGGGAGTTACTACAATGAGCAGTTCTTC.

This clonotype has at least ten counts. This chain joins TRBV5-1 and TRBJ2-5; 10 bases are a match to TRBD1. Germline V lookup: CDR1 SGHRS, CDR2 YFSETQ. CDR3 size: 16 residues. Germline trimming cut 0 bases from V and 3 bases from J; bases unmatched to any gene: 5. DNA for the CDR3: TGCGCCAGCAGCTTGGAGCCCGGACAGGGGGAAGAGACCCAGTACTTC. Its protein is CASSLEPGQGEETQYF.

This clonotype was detected many times. The rearrangement uses TRBV5-1 and TRBJ1-2; no reliable D call. This CDR3 region has 15 residues. Looked up from germline, CDR1 is SGHRS and CDR2 is YFSETQ. V was pared by 4 bases and J by 4 bases, with 17 bases between. The CDR3 spells CASSGAGSGSYGYTF. The DNA of the CDR3 is TGCGCCAGCAGCGGAGCTGGATCGGGATCCTATGGCTACACCTTC.

Ten or more counts support this clonotype. The chain combines TRBV7-2 with TRBJ2-1, with TRBD2 as a possible D gene (6 bases). Trimming removed 1 base at V and 5 bases at J, with 15 bases between. CDR1 and CDR2 (germline): SGHTA, FQGNSA. The CDR3 runs 16 residues. The CDR3 DNA sequence: TGTGCCAGCAGCTTAGATCGGGAGACCCATCACAATGAGCAGTTCTTC. Encoded protein: CASSLDRETHHNEQFF.

The V gene is TRBV20-1, the J gene TRBJ2-3, with D perhaps matching TRBD1 (6 bases). The CDR3 covers 16 residues. V lost 2 bases, J lost 1 base, and 16 bases lay in between. Germline CDR1 and CDR2: DFQATT and SNEGSKA (reference sequence). As DNA, the CDR3 is TGCAGTGCTAGAAGAGCCCAGGACAGCGGCACAGATACGCAGTATTTT. Amino acid sequence: CSARRAQDSGTDTQYF.

In its sample, this clonotype was seen many times. This chain connects TRBV10-2 to TRBJ1-5; D unclear. There are 16 residues in the CDR3. V was cut by 3 bases and J by 4 bases, with 16 bases left in between. Germline assignment: CDR1 WSHSY and CDR2 SAAADI. The CDR3 reads CASSDLFGSGNQPQHF. CDR3 bases: TGCGCCAGCAGTGATTTGTTCGGCTCGGGGAATCAGCCCCAGCATTTT.

The gene calls are TRBV5-4 and TRBJ1-6; D may be TRBD1 (5 bases). Trimming removed 1 base from V and 10 bases from J, with 12 bases in between. This CDR3 is built from 14 residues. The germline V gene has CDR1 SGHNT and CDR2 YYREEE (reference sequence). This CDR3 reads CASSLFQGESPLHF. CDR3 coding DNA: TGTGCCAGCAGCTTGTTTCAGGGCGAATCACCCCTCCACTTT.

The table lists this clonotype with a few counts. A clone one base away is much larger, so this may be a read error. The V gene is TRBV20-1, the J gene TRBJ2-7, with 9 bases aligning to TRBD2. Looked up from germline, CDR1 is DFQATT and CDR2 is SNEGSKA (reference sequence). The CDR3 is 14 amino acids. CDR3 sequence (DNA): TGCAGTGCTAGTAGCGGGAGCCTAAGCTACGAGCAGCACTTC. Translation gives CSASSGSLSYEQHF.

This clonotype appeared many times. The junction and the germline gene differ at one end; a read error may be behind it. The CDR3 reads CASSPRLPHHQPQHF. CDR3 in DNA: TGTGCTAGCAGCCCCCGCTTGCCCCACCATCAGCCCCAGCATTTT. V and J are TRBV7-7 and TRBJ1-5, with D unresolved. This CDR3 comprises 15 residues. Germline assignment: CDR1 SSHAT and CDR2 FNYEAQ (reference sequence).

This clonotype was detected a few times. V is TRBV20-1 and J is TRBJ2-3; 8 bases match TRBD2. Germline V gene data show CDR1 as DFQATT and CDR2 as SNEGSKA (reference sequence). V lost 2 bases and J lost 0; bases outside the gene matches: 1. CDR3 length equals 14 residues. The CDR3 reads CSARSGRSTDTQYF. CDR3 nucleotides: TGCAGTGCTAGAAGCGGGAGAAGCACAGATACGCAGTATTTT.

The table lists this clonotype with many counts. The chain recombines TRBV5-5 with TRBJ2-5; D is undetermined. This CDR3 spans 13 amino acids. Trimming left V 3 bases short and J 2 bases short, with 8 bases between. Per the germline V gene, CDR1 is SGHKS and CDR2 is YYEKEE (reference sequence). The CDR3 spells CASSYARQETQYF. CDR3 in DNA: TGTGCCAGCAGCTACGCCAGGCAAGAGACCCAGTACTTC.

The chain has TRBV29-1 and TRBJ2-5, with a possible D match to TRBD2 (5 bases). V lost 7 bases and J 5 bases, leaving 14 bases between the germline ends. The CDR3 length is 12 residues. CDR1 SQVTM and CDR2 ANQGSEA come from the germline V gene. CDR3 loop: CSGGAERETQYF. The CDR3 DNA follows: TGCAGCGGGGGAGCGGAGCGGGAGACCCAGTACTTC.

This clonotype came up a few times. The rearrangement joins TRBV20-1 to TRBJ2-7, with TRBD2 matching 8 bases. Germline V gene data show CDR1 as DFQATT and CDR2 as SNEGSKA (reference sequence). Trimming took 6 bases from V and 6 from J; bases not matched to a gene: 4. The CDR3 contains 11 residues. For the CDR3, the DNA is TGCAGTGCGAGGGGACTAGGCGAGCAGTACTTC. Translated: CSARGLGEQYF.

The rearrangement links TRBV7-8 to TRBJ2-7, with D uncertain. The length of the CDR3 is 15 residues. Between the trimmed V and J ends, which lost 0 bases and 0 bases, there was a span of 9 bases. Germline V gene data show CDR1 as SGHVS and CDR2 as FQNEAQ. The DNA of the CDR3 is TGTGCCAGCAGCTTAGCAGAGTGGAGCTCCTACGAGCAGTACTTC. This gives the protein CASSLAEWSSYEQYF.

This clonotype was recorded many times. The rearrangement links TRBV5-1 to TRBJ2-6; D is uncertain. Germline assignment: CDR1 SGHRS and CDR2 YFSETQ. The V end was cut by 0 bases, the J end by 2 bases, with 9 bases between. The length of the CDR3 is 16 residues. CDR3 loop: CASSLGWDTGANVLTF. CDR3 in DNA: TGCGCCAGCAGCTTGGGTTGGGATACTGGGGCCAACGTCCTGACTTTC.

This clonotype has at least ten counts. The chain links TRBV7-2 to TRBJ2-7; D remains ambiguous. Germline CDR1 SGHTA, CDR2 FQGNSA. Trimming removed 3 bases at V and 4 bases at J, with 7 bases between. The CDR3 has 12 amino acids. As DNA, the CDR3 is TGTGCCAGCAGCTTTCTAGTATACGAGCAGTACTTC. As protein: CASSFLVYEQYF.

This clonotype was counted at least ten times. The chain links TRBV7-9 to TRBJ2-2; 10 bases match TRBD2. The CDR3 runs 16 residues. CDR1 and CDR2 (germline): SEHNR, FQNEAQ (reference sequence). Unmatched junction bases numbered 4, after V lost 3 bases and J lost 3 bases. The CDR3 loop is CASSFWLAGDTGELFF. CDR3 coding DNA: TGTGCCAGCAGCTTTTGGCTAGCGGGAGACACCGGGGAGCTGTTTTTT. Supplemented by reference TRBV7-9 and TRBJ2-2, the full variable domain reads DTGVSQNPRHKITKRGQNVTFRCDPISEHNRLYWYRQTLGQGPEFLTYFQNEAQLEKSRLLSDRFSAERPKGSFSTLEIQRTEQGDSAMYLCASSFWLAGDTGELFFGEGSRLTVL.

This clonotype has at least ten counts. The chain carries TRBV4-3 and TRBJ1-1; TRBD1 agrees at 8 bases. V shed 0 bases, J shed 3 bases, and the junction held 0 bases outside the gene matches. This CDR3 comprises 14 residues. Germline V gene lookup returns CDR1 LGHNA and CDR2 YSLEER. The CDR3 sequence is CASSQETGDTEAFF. In DNA, the CDR3 is TGCGCCAGCAGCCAAGAGACAGGGGACACTGAAGCTTTCTTT.

This clonotype was seen ten or more times. The J gene is TRBJ2-7, the V gene TRBV7-6, with TRBD2 matching 13 bases. The V gene end was trimmed by 5 bases and the J gene end by 8 bases; junction bases not matched to a gene: 9. The CDR3 loop spans 15 amino acids. Per germline, CDR1 SGHVS and CDR2 FNYEAQ. The CDR3 DNA sequence: TGTGCCAGCAGCCCCTCCGGGACTAGCGGGAATCAGCAGTACTTC. This translates into CASSPSGTSGNQQYF.

This clonotype was recorded many times. The V call is TRBV7-2, the J call TRBJ1-5; D unresolved. The ends were cut back, 2 bases at V and 2 bases at J, with 4 bases in the middle. Germline loops: CDR1 SGHTA, CDR2 FQGNSA. CDR3 length equals 13 residues. The CDR3 bases are TGTGCCAGCAGCTTAAAGGGCAATCAGCCCCAGCATTTT. This codes for CASSLKGNQPQHF.

This clonotype was recorded a few times. The chain carries TRBV18 and TRBJ1-6; 7 bases fit TRBD1. Germline V gene data show CDR1 as KGHSH and CDR2 as LQKENI. CDR3 length: 15 residues. V trimming: 3 bases; J trimming: 7 bases; junction bases outside the gene matches: 6. The CDR3 DNA reads as TGTGCCAGCTCACCCTTGCAGGGGGAGAATTCACCCCTCCACTTT. It is translated as CASSPLQGENSPLHF.

This clonotype was seen many times. J is TRBJ2-2 and V is TRBV6-6, with D tentatively TRBD1 (6 bases). The CDR3 is made up of 14 amino acids. The V end was cut by 2 bases, the J end by 3 bases, with 7 bases between. The germline V gene encodes CDR1 MNHNY and CDR2 SVGAGI (reference sequence). The CDR3: CASSYAGDTGELFF. The CDR3 DNA reads TGTGCCAGCAGTTACGCAGGGGACACCGGGGAGCTGTTTTTT.

This clonotype was detected a few times. This chain joins TRBV20-1 and TRBJ2-3; 8 nucleotides line up with TRBD2. The CDR3 covers 12 residues. Per the germline V gene, CDR1 is DFQATT and CDR2 is SNEGSKA (reference sequence). With V trimmed by 3 bases and J by 10 bases, 6 bases remained unmatched. The CDR3 DNA reads TGCAGTGCTAGGTTTACCGGGAGGGCGCAGTATTTT. Translation gives CSARFTGRAQYF.

This clonotype was picked up a small number of times. CDR3 bases: TGTGCCAGCAGTTGGAATTCACCCCTCCACTTT. It yields the protein CASSWNSPLHF. This chain uses TRBV12-3 or TRBV12-4 with TRBJ1-6; D uncertain. This CDR3 contains 11 residues. With 4 bases removed from V and 7 bases from J, the gap between germline ends came to 2 bases.

In its sample, this clonotype was seen a few times. CDR3 DNA sequence: TGTGCCAGCAGTGAAGCCGGGGGCTTGGGTAACATTCAGTACTTC. Its translation: CASSEAGGLGNIQYF. The rearrangement links TRBV2 to TRBJ2-4; either TRBD1 or TRBD2 may supply D (6 bases each). CDR3 length: 15 amino acids. Germline V gene sequence: CDR1 SNHLY, CDR2 FYNNEI. V lost 0 bases and J 7 bases, leaving 13 bases between the germline ends.

This clonotype was observed many times. The chain employs TRBV12-3 or TRBV12-4 and TRBJ2-1, with unresolved D. This CDR3 region has 14 residues. V was trimmed by 6 bases and J by 1 base, leaving 10 bases between them. CDR3: CASRPTESYNEQFF. In DNA form, the CDR3 reads TGTGCCAGCAGGCCAACCGAGTCCTACAATGAGCAGTTCTTC.

This clonotype occurred many times. V usage is TRBV7-3 and J usage is TRBJ1-1, with D perhaps matching TRBD1 (5 bases). This CDR3 has 14 amino acids. V lost 4 bases and J lost 4, with 13 bases in between. Germline V gene lookup returns CDR1 SGHTA and CDR2 FQGTGA. The CDR3 bases are TGTGCCAGCAGCTCACACACTAGGGGCACTGAAGCTTTCTTT. It yields the protein CASSSHTRGTEAFF. The complete variable domain, with remaining parts taken from reference TRBV7-3 and TRBJ1-1, reads GAGVSQTPSNKVTEKGKYVELRCDPISGHTALYWYRQSLGQGPEFLIYFQGTGAADDSGLPNDRFFAVRPEGSVSTLKIQRTERGDSAVYLCASSSHTRGTEAFFGQGTRLTVV.